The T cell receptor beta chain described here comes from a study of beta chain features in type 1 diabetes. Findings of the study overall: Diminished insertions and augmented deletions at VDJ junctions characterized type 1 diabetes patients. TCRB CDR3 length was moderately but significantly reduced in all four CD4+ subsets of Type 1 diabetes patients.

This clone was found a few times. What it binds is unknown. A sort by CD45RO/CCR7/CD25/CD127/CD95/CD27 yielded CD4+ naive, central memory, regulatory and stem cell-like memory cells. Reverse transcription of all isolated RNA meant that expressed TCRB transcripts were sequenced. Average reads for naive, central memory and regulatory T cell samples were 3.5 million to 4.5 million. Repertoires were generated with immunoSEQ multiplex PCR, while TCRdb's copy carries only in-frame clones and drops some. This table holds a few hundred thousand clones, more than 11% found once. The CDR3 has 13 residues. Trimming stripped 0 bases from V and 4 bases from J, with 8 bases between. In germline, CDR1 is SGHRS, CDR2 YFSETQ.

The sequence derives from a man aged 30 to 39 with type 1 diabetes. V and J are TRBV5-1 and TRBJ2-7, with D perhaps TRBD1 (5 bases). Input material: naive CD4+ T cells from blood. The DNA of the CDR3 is TGCGCCAGCAGCTTGGGGACAACATACGAGCAGTACTTC. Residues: CASSLGTTYEQYF.